These 7 T cell receptor beta chains came from one sample sequenced in a study of blood T cell repertoires in COVID-19. The method was immunoSEQ multiplex PCR; TCRdb's version includes in-frame clones alone and lacks a portion of them. The sample holds roughly 180,000 clones; about 76% are singletons and the top ten take around 8.1%. The sequencing input was peripheral blood. The receptors derive from a woman aged 50 to 60 with active or convalescent COVID-19.

CDR3 DNA sequence: TGTGCCAGCAGTCCCAACAGGGTCGCTGGAAACACCATATATTTT. Protein sequence: CASSPNRVAGNTIYF. The chain is built from TRBV6-5 and TRBJ1-3; TRBD1 is a possible D gene (6 bases). This CDR3 comprises 15 residues. V was cut by 5 bases and J by 2 bases, with 13 bases left in between. From germline, CDR1 is MNHEY and CDR2 SVGAGI.

The chain uses TRBV7-2 and TRBJ2-7; TRBD2 aligns across 9 bases. This CDR3 has 16 amino acids. Trimming at V came to 5 bases and at J to 6 bases, leaving 14 bases not matched to a gene. CDR1 and CDR2 from the germline V gene are SGHTA and FQGNSA. CDR3 nucleotide sequence: TGTGCCAGCAGCACTACACCGACTAGCGGAGATTCCGAGCAGTACTTC. Encoded protein: CASSTTPTSGDSEQYF. Together with reference TRBV7-2 and TRBJ2-7, the CDR3 gives the full variable domain: GAGVSQSPSNKVTEKGKDVELRCDPISGHTALYWYRQSLGQGLEFLIYFQGNSAPDKSGLPSDRFSAERTGGSVSTLTIQRTQQEDSAVYLCASSTTPTSGDSEQYFGPGTRLTVT.

This chain connects TRBV6-4 to TRBJ1-1, with TRBD1 matching over 7 bases. With 6 bases clipped from V and 0 bases from J, the junction kept 4 bases outside the gene matches. The CDR3 consists of 14 residues. CDR1 and CDR2 from the germline V gene are MRHNA and SNTAGT. CDR3 protein: CASSLTGLNTEAFF. CDR3 bases: TGTGCCAGCAGCCTGACAGGGCTGAACACTGAAGCTTTCTTT.

This clone occurred a few times. Additional DNA sequences in this sample encode the identical CDR3. V gene TRBV3-1 (or the pseudogene TRBV3-2) combines with J gene TRBJ1-1, with D perhaps TRBD1 (5 bases). Trimming stripped 6 bases from V and 5 bases from J, with 7 bases between. Germline loops: CDR1 LGHDT, CDR2 YNNKEL (reference sequence). The CDR3 totals 11 residues. This CDR3 is CASRGGTEAFF. For the CDR3, the DNA is TGTGCCAGCAGGGGGGGGACTGAAGCTTTCTTT.

CDR3 protein: CASSPAQGVFTEAFF. Written as DNA, the CDR3 is TGTGCCAGCAGCCCTGCACAGGGTGTTTTCACTGAAGCTTTCTTT. The rearrangement uses TRBV5-8 and TRBJ1-1; weak D call: TRBD1 (6 bases). This CDR3 is 15 amino acids long. CDR1 is SGHTS and CDR2 is YDEGEE in the germline V gene. Trimming shortened V by 4 bases and J by 4 bases, and 17 bases separated the two germline ends.

This clone was found once. V gene TRBV5-6 combines with J gene TRBJ2-5, with TRBD2 identical over 12 bases. The V gene's germline CDR1 is SGHDT and CDR2 YYEEEE. V dropped 2 bases and J dropped 2; count of bases not matched to a gene: 1. The CDR3 totals 15 residues. The CDR3 coding sequence is TGTGCCAGCAGCTTCGGACTAGCGGGGCAAGAGACCCAGTACTTC. Translated: CASSFGLAGQETQYF. Together with reference TRBV5-6 and TRBJ2-5, the CDR3 gives the full variable domain: DAGVTQSPTHLIKTRGQQVTLRCSPKSGHDTVSWYQQALGQGPQFIFQYYEEEERQRGNFPDRFSGHQFPNYSSELNVNALLLGDSALYLCASSFGLAGQETQYFGPGTRLLVL.

The chain has TRBV5-1 and TRBJ2-1, with 12 bases that match TRBD2. CDR3 length equals 15 residues. The germline CDR1 and CDR2 sequences are SGHRS and YFSETQ. Losses at the gene ends were 7 bases for V and 8 bases for J; bases not matched to a gene: 10. CDR3 DNA sequence: TGCGCCAGCTGTCTAGCGGGGGGGCCCTTCGATGAGCAGTTCTTC. This codes for CASCLAGGPFDEQFF.